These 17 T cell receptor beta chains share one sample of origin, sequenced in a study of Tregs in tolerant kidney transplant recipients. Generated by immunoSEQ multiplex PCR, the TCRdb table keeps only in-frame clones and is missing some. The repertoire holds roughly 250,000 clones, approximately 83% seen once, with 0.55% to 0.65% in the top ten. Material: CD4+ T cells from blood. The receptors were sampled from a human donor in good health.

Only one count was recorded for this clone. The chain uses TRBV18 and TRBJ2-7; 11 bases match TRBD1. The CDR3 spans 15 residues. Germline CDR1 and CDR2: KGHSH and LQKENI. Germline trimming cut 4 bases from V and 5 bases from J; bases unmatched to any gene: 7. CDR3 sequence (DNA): TGTGCCAGCTCACTCCGGACAGGGGGCCCGCACGAGCAGTACTTC. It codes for CASSLRTGGPHEQYF.

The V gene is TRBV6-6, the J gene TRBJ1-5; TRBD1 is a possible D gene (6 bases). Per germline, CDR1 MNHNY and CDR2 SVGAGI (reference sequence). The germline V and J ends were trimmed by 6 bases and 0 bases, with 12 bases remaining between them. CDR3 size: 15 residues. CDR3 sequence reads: CASSRQDYSNQPQHF. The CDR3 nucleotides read TGTGCCAGCAGCAGACAGGATTATAGCAATCAGCCCCAGCATTTT.

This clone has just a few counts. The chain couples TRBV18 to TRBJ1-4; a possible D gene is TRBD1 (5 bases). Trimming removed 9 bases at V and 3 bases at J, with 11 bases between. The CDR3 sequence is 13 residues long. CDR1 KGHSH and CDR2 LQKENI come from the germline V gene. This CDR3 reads CASRRDPNEKLFF. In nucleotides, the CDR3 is TGTGCCAGTCGCCGGGACCCTAATGAAAAACTGTTTTTT.

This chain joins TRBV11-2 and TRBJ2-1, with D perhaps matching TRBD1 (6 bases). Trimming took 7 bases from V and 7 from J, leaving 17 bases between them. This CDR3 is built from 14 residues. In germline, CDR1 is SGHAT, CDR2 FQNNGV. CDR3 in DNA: TGTGCCAGCACCCAGAGGGGGATTGTAAATGAGCAGTTCTTC. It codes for CASTQRGIVNEQFF.

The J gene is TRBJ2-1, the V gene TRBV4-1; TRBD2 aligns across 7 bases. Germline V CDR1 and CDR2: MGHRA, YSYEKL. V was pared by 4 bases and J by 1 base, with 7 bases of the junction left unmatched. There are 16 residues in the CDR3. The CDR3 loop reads CASSLQREGSYNEQFF. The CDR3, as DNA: TGCGCCAGCAGCCTCCAGCGGGAAGGATCCTACAATGAGCAGTTCTTC.

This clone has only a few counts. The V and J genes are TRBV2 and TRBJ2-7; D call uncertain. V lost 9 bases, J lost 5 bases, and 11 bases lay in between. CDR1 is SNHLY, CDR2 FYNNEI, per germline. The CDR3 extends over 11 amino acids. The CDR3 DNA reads TGTGCCAGTGCTAGAATCAACGAGCAGTACTTC. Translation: CASARINEQYF.

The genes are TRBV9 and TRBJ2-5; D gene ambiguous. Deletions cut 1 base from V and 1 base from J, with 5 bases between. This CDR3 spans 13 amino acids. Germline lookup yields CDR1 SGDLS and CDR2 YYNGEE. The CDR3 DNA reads TGTGCCAGCAGCGTAACCTTCCAAGAGACCCAGTACTTC. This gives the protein CASSVTFQETQYF.

CDR3 loop: CASSAADWYEQYF. The CDR3, as DNA: TGTGCCAGCAGTGCGGCAGATTGGTACGAGCAGTACTTC. The chain has TRBV2 and TRBJ2-7; D is unresolved. The V end was cut by 4 bases, the J end by 4 bases, with 11 bases between. The CDR3 has 13 residues. CDR1 is SNHLY, CDR2 FYNNEI, per germline. Full variable domain (rest looked up from reference TRBV2 and TRBJ2-7): EPEVTQTPSHQVTQMGQEVILRCVPISNHLYFYWYRQILGQKVEFLVSFYNNEISEKSEIFDDQFSVERPDGSNFTLKIRSTKLEDSAMYFCASSAADWYEQYFGPGTRLTVT.

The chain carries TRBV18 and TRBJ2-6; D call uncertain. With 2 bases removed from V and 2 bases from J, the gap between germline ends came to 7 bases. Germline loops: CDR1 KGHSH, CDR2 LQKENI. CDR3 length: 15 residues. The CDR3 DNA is TGTGCCAGCTCACCAGTCAGGACTGGGGCCAACGTCCTGACTTTC. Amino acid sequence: CASSPVRTGANVLTF.

CDR3 protein: CASSQDGSQTGTDSGYTF. The CDR3 DNA is TGTGCCAGCAGCCAAGATGGTTCTCAGACCGGAACCGATAGTGGCTACACCTTC. This chain joins TRBV14 and TRBJ1-2; D remains ambiguous. Trimming stripped 0 bases from V and 7 bases from J, with 24 bases between. Per the germline V gene, CDR1 is SGHDN and CDR2 is FVKESK. This CDR3 has 18 residues. Full variable domain (missing parts from reference TRBV14 and TRBJ1-2): EAGVTQFPSHSVIEKGQTVTLRCDPISGHDNLYWYRRVMGKEIKFLLHFVKESKQDESGMPNNRFLAERTGGTYSTLKVQPAELEDSGVYFCASSQDGSQTGTDSGYTFGSGTRLTVV.

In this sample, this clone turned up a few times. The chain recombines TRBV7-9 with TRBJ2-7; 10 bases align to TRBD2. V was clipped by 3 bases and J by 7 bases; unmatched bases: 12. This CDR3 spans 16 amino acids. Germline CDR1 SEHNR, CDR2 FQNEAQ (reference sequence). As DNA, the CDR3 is TGTGCCAGCAGCTTGGGGGTGAAGACTAGCGGGCAAGAGCAGTACTTC. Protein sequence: CASSLGVKTSGQEQYF.

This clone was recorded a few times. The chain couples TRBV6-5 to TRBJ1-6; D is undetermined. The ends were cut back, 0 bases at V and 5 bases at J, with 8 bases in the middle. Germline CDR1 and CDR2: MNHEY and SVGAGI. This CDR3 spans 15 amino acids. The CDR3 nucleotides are TGTGCCAGCAGTTACTCGATACAAGATAATTCACCCCTCCACTTT. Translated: CASSYSIQDNSPLHF.

CDR3 protein: CATGTLYNEQFF. CDR3 DNA sequence: TGTGCCACCGGGACATTATACAATGAGCAGTTCTTC. The V and J genes are TRBV15 and TRBJ2-1, with D tentatively TRBD1 (6 bases). The CDR3 has 12 residues. Looked up from germline, CDR1 is LNHNV and CDR2 is YYDKDF (reference sequence). The V end was cut by 8 bases, the J end by 4 bases, with 9 bases between.

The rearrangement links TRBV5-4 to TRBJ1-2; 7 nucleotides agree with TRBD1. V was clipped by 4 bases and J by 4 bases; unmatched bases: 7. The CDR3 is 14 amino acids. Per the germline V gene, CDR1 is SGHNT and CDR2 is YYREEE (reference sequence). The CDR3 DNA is TGTGCCAGCAGCCGCCAAGGGGGCTCCTATGGCTACACCTTC. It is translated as CASSRQGGSYGYTF. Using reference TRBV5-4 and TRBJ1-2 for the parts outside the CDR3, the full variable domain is ETGVTQSPTHLIKTRGQQVTLRCSSQSGHNTVSWYQQALGQGPQFIFQYYREEENGRGNFPPRFSGLQFPNYSSELNVNALELDDSALYLCASSRQGGSYGYTFGSGTRLTVV.

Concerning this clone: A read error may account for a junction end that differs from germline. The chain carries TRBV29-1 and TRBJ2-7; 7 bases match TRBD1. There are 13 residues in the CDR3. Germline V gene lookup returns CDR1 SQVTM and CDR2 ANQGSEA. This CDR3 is CSARQGRAYEQCF. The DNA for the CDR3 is TGCAGCGCCAGACAGGGCAGAGCCTACGAGCAGTGCTTC.

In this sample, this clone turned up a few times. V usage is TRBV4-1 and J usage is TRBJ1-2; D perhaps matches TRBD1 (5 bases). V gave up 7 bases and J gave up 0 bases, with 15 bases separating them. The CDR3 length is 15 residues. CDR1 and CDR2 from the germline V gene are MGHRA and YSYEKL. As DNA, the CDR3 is TGCGCCAGCAACACCCCCGGGGCGACTAACTATGGCTACACCTTC. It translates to CASNTPGATNYGYTF.

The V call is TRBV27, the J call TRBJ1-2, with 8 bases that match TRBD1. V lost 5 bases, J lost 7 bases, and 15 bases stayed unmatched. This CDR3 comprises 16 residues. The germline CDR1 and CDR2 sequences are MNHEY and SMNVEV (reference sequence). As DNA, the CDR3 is TGTGCCAGCAGTACCCCAGGGGGCGGGTCTATCGGTGGCTACACCTTC. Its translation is CASSTPGGGSIGGYTF.